The 26 T cell receptor beta chains below come from one sample, sequenced in a study of T cell clonality in common variable immunodeficiency. Assay used: immunoSEQ multiplex PCR; TCRdb lists only in-frame clones, some missing. This sample has 51,000 or so clones and no singletons, with just over 2% in the ten largest. Sample: peripheral blood mononuclear cells. The origin of the receptors is a person aged 18-69 years in good health.

This clone was seen ten or more times. Read coverage stops 3 residues before the CDR3 terminus; the germline J gene supplies the remainder. The chain has TRBV2 and TRBJ1-1; D is possibly TRBD1 (5 bases). In germline, CDR1 is SNHLY, CDR2 FYNNEI. The CDR3 is 12 amino acids. The CDR3 loop reads CASSDPPGNAFF. The CDR3 DNA, read in part, is TGTGCCAGCAGTGATCCGCCAGGGAAT.

This clone has a count of ten or more. The CDR3 extends 3 residues past the end of the read, so its final part is completed from the germline J gene. The V call is TRBV10-3, the J call TRBJ1-5; the D is unclear. Trimming took off 4 bases at V and 7 bases at J, with 14 bases between the two ends. Looked up from germline, CDR1 is ENHRY and CDR2 is SYGVKD. There are 14 residues in the CDR3. CDR3 DNA (partial): TGTGCCATCAGTGTTCAGTCTACGGGGCAGCCC. This sequence encodes CAISVQSTGQP. The full CDR3 protein is CAISVQSTGQPQHF.

In its sample, this clone was seen many times. CDR3 bases read: TGCGCCAGCAGCTTTGAACGCGCTAATGAAAAA. Translating it yields CASSFERANEK. The whole CDR3 protein is CASSFERANEKLFF. The rearrangement joins TRBV5-1 to TRBJ1-4, with D unclear. The read ends 3 residues early relative to the CDR3; the germline J gene fills the gap. Germline lookup yields CDR1 SGHRS and CDR2 YFSETQ. V dropped 2 bases and J dropped 3 bases, with 8 bases sitting between them. There are 14 residues in the CDR3.

This clone was picked up many times. The read finishes 3 residues shy of the CDR3 end, and the germline J gene is used to complete it. This chain uses TRBV20-1 with TRBJ2-1; D gene unclear. V lost 1 base and J 1 base, leaving 5 bases between the germline ends. This CDR3 comprises 13 residues. Germline V CDR1 and CDR2: DFQATT, SNEGSKA (reference sequence). CDR3 residues: CSARGGSYNEQFF. The CDR3 DNA, read in part, is TGCAGTGCTAGAGGCGGTTCCTACAATGAG.

Concerning this clone: The read terminates 3 residues ahead of where the CDR3 ends, so the germline J gene completes it. The V and J genes are TRBV30 and TRBJ1-2; 9 bases map to TRBD1. The CDR3 sequence is 13 residues long. Germline CDR1 reads GTSNPN; CDR2 reads SVGIG (reference sequence). The CDR3 sequence is CARDRGIYNDYTF. The covered CDR3 bases are TGTGCCAGAGACAGGGGGATCTACAATGAC.

This clone was seen repeatedly, ten times or more. The sequenced fragment ends 3 residues before the CDR3 boundary, so the rest is inferred from the germline J gene. V is TRBV30 and J is TRBJ1-1, with TRBD1 as a possible D gene (5 bases). The CDR3 is 12 amino acids. Germline V lookup: CDR1 GTSNPN, CDR2 SVGIG (reference sequence). The CDR3 here is CAWIPPGGKAFF. Incomplete CDR3 DNA: TGTGCCTGGATCCCACCGGGGGGGAAA.

This clone has more than one count but fewer than ten. The CDR3 end falls 3 residues outside the read, so it is completed with the germline J gene. The rearrangement uses TRBV7-8 and TRBJ2-2; D remains ambiguous. CDR1 SGHVS and CDR2 FQNEAQ come from the germline V gene. The ends were cut back, 5 bases at V and 4 bases at J, with 11 bases in the middle. This CDR3 has 14 amino acids. Partial CDR3 DNA: TGTGCCAGCAGCAAGGTTACCGTCACCGGGGAG. Its protein is CASSKVTVTGE. The whole CDR3 protein is CASSKVTVTGELFF.

There are many counts of this clone. The read is 3 residues too short to cover the CDR3 end, so that end is filled in from the germline J gene. The J gene is TRBJ2-1, the V gene TRBV13; 11 bases map to TRBD2. The CDR3 is 15 residues long. After removal of 4 bases from V and 6 bases from J, the junction contained 5 bases not matched to a gene. Per the germline V gene, CDR1 is PRHDT and CDR2 is FYEKMQ (reference sequence). CDR3 residues: CASSSRSGGANEQFF. Incomplete CDR3 DNA: TGTGCCAGCAGCTCCCGTAGCGGGGGGGCCAATGAG.

This clone has only a few counts. The CDR3 is cut off 3 residues early in the read; its end comes from the germline J gene. The chain couples TRBV7-6 to TRBJ1-2, with D uncertain. Germline V gene data show CDR1 as SGHVS and CDR2 as FNYEAQ. Deletions cut 1 base from V and 3 bases from J, with 9 bases between. CDR3 length: 14 residues. The CDR3 here is CASSLGNRDYGYTF. The covered CDR3 bases are TGTGCCAGCAGCTTAGGAAACAGAGACTATGGC.

In its sample, this clone was seen many times. The sequenced fragment ends 3 residues before the CDR3 boundary, so the rest is inferred from the germline J gene. The rearrangement links TRBV5-1 to TRBJ1-1; D gene uncertain. V dropped 0 bases and J dropped 6 bases, with 6 bases sitting between them. This CDR3 region has 12 residues. Germline values: CDR1 SGHRS, CDR2 YFSETQ. The CDR3 here is CASSLGASEAFF. CDR3 DNA (partial): TGCGCCAGCAGCTTGGGGGCATCTGAA.

The table lists this clone with many counts. The DNA ends 3 residues before the CDR3 does, and the rest of the CDR3 is filled in from the germline J gene. The V gene is TRBV11-3, the J gene TRBJ2-2; D might be TRBD1 (6 bases). The CDR3 has 13 residues. V dropped 5 bases and J dropped 5 bases, with 9 bases sitting between them. CDR1 is SGHNT, CDR2 YENEEA, per germline. The chain's CDR3 is CASSLTGTGELFF. The part of the CDR3 DNA that was read is TGTGCCAGCAGCCTAACAGGGACCGGGGAG.

As to this clone: The CDR3 end is not reached by the read, which stops 3 residues before it; the germline J gene fills it in. Other nucleotide sequences in the sample specify the same CDR3. The rearrangement links TRBV30 to TRBJ1-2; perhaps TRBD1 as D (5 bases). From germline, CDR1 is GTSNPN and CDR2 SVGIG (reference sequence). CDR3 length equals 15 residues. The covered CDR3 bases are TGTGCCTGGAGTGTACAAGCAGGGAAAGGCTACGGC. It encodes CAWSVQAGKGYG. The entire CDR3 protein reads CAWSVQAGKGYGYTF.

This clone was counted ten times or more. The missing CDR3 end, 3 residues past where the read stops, is filled in from the germline J gene. V and J are TRBV7-2 and TRBJ2-1, with TRBD2 identical over 8 bases. The CDR3 has 13 amino acids. Germline CDR1 and CDR2: SGHTA and FQGNSA. V shed 5 bases, J shed 9 bases, and the junction held 6 bases outside the gene matches. CDR3: CASSPRTSREQFF. The CDR3 DNA, read in part, is TGTGCCAGCAGCCCCCGGACTAGCCGTGAG.

This clone was seen at least ten times. The missing CDR3 end, 3 residues past where the read stops, is filled in from the germline J gene. The same CDR3 is also encoded by other DNA sequences in this sample. The V call is TRBV29-1, the J call TRBJ2-2, with D possibly matching TRBD1 (6 bases). CDR3 length equals 16 residues. Germline-derived CDR1 and CDR2 are SQVTM and ANQGSEA. The V end was cut by 6 bases, the J end by 0 bases, with 17 bases between. The chain's CDR3 is CSVAGVDIANTGELFF. Incomplete CDR3 DNA: TGCAGCGTGGCAGGGGTCGATATCGCGAACACCGGGGAG.

Only a few counts were recorded for this clone. The read ends 3 residues shy of where the CDR3 ends; the end is completed using the germline J gene. The chain couples TRBV2 to TRBJ2-2; possibly TRBD1 for D (6 bases). Germline V lookup: CDR1 SNHLY, CDR2 FYNNEI. The ends were cut back, 5 bases at V and 6 bases at J, with 16 bases in the middle. The CDR3 loop spans 15 amino acids. The part of the CDR3 DNA that was read is TGTGCCAGCAGTTCCGGGACAATCGATTCCGGGGAG. Its translation is CASSSGTIDSGE. The complete CDR3 sequence is CASSSGTIDSGELFF.

This clone was observed many times. The CDR3 is cut off 3 residues early in the read; its end comes from the germline J gene. The V call is TRBV4-1, the J call TRBJ1-3; 10 bases fit TRBD1. Germline V gene sequence: CDR1 MGHRA, CDR2 YSYEKL. The CDR3 has 15 residues. CDR3: CASSQGGQGMRSIYF. Incomplete CDR3 DNA: TGCGCCAGCAGCCAAGGGGGACAGGGGATGAGGAGC.

This clone was recorded at least ten times. The CDR3 bases that were read are TGTGCCAGCAGCTGGGACAGCCGCCCAAAAAACATT. This translates into CASSWDSRPKNI. The full CDR3 sequence reads CASSWDSRPKNIQYF. The chain employs TRBV7-9 and TRBJ2-4; TRBD1 matches at 7 bases. The observed sequence ends 3 residues before the CDR3 terminus, with the missing tail filled in from the germline J gene. V was clipped by 4 bases and J by 4 bases; unmatched bases: 7. The length of the CDR3 is 15 residues. Germline V lookup: CDR1 SEHNR, CDR2 FQNEAQ (reference sequence).

This clone was picked up many times. The read ends 3 residues before the CDR3 terminus; that terminus is restored from the germline J gene. V is TRBV5-1 and J is TRBJ1-3, with D possibly TRBD1 on 5 matching bases. The germline V gene encodes CDR1 SGHRS and CDR2 YFSETQ. V lost 5 bases, J lost 0 bases, and 9 bases lay in between. This CDR3 has 14 residues. The covered CDR3 bases are TGCGCCAGCAGACAACAGGACTCTGGAAACACC. It translates to CASRQQDSGNT. The whole CDR3 region reads CASRQQDSGNTIYF.

The sample holds many counts of this clone. The CDR3 end falls 3 residues outside the read, so it is completed with the germline J gene. The chain employs TRBV18 and TRBJ2-1; D may be TRBD1 (6 bases). The V gene's germline CDR1 is KGHSH and CDR2 LQKENI. The CDR3 has 16 residues. Between the trimmed V and J ends, which lost 2 bases and 8 bases, there was a span of 19 bases. CDR3 residues: CASSPNTQGRRYEQFF. The CDR3 DNA, read in part, is TGTGCCAGCTCACCAAACACACAGGGTAGGCGCTATGAG.

This clone was seen at least ten times. The CDR3 end is not reached by the read, which stops 3 residues before it; the germline J gene fills it in. The gene calls are TRBV7-6 and TRBJ2-3, with a weak D call TRBD1 (6 bases). The CDR3 covers 15 residues. Per germline, CDR1 SGHVS and CDR2 FNYEAQ. V dropped 4 bases and J dropped 4 bases, with 15 bases sitting between them. The sequenced CDR3 bases are TGTGCCAGCAGCTCCCTCTCAGGGGCCGCAGATACG. This codes for CASSSLSGAADT. The CDR3 as a whole reads CASSSLSGAADTQYF.

This clone has at least ten counts. The read comes to an end 3 residues before the CDR3 does, leaving the germline J gene to fill in the end. The chain combines TRBV30 with TRBJ2-2; no firm D call. V was trimmed by 1 base and J by 7 bases, leaving 13 bases between them. The germline gives CDR1 GTSNPN, CDR2 SVGIG (reference sequence). The CDR3 length is 14 residues. The CDR3 DNA, read in part, is TGTGCCTGGAGTGGGGCTAATGGGTACGGGGAG. This sequence encodes CAWSGANGYGE. The entire CDR3 reads CAWSGANGYGELFF.

The sample holds many counts of this clone. The read ends 3 residues before the CDR3 terminus; that terminus is restored from the germline J gene. V usage is TRBV4-1 and J usage is TRBJ2-6, with TRBD2 matching over 9 bases. In germline, CDR1 is MGHRA, CDR2 YSYEKL. CDR3 length: 17 amino acids. V dropped 6 bases and J dropped 0; count of bases not matched to a gene: 6. The sequenced CDR3 bases are TGCGCCAGCAGACAGACTAGCGGAACCTCTGGGGCCAACGTC. As protein: CASRQTSGTSGANV. The full-length CDR3 reads as CASRQTSGTSGANVLTF.

In its sample, this clone was seen many times. The CDR3 end is not reached by the read, which stops 3 residues before it; the germline J gene fills it in. The chain links TRBV9 to TRBJ1-1; possibly TRBD1 for D (5 bases). Looked up from germline, CDR1 is SGDLS and CDR2 is YYNGEE. The CDR3 extends over 14 amino acids. The germline V and J ends were trimmed by 2 bases and 1 base, with 9 bases remaining between them. CDR3 sequence: CASSVGRANTEAFF. The sequenced part of the CDR3 DNA is TGTGCCAGCAGCGTCGGCAGGGCGAACACTGAA.

Ten or more counts support this clone. The read comes to an end 3 residues before the CDR3 does, leaving the germline J gene to fill in the end. The chain combines TRBV4-2 with TRBJ2-3; TRBD2 might be the D (6 bases). The V end was cut by 0 bases, the J end by 1 base, with 17 bases between. The germline CDR1 and CDR2 sequences are LGHNA and YNFKEQ. CDR3 length equals 18 residues. The part of the CDR3 DNA that was read is TGTGCCAGCAGCCAAGATCCCCTACGGGGGATCCGCACAGATACG. Translation gives CASSQDPLRGIRTDT. The full-length CDR3 reads as CASSQDPLRGIRTDTQYF.

This clone has ten or more counts. The read terminates 3 residues before the CDR3 end, so the remaining end is supplied by the germline J gene. The chain combines TRBV5-1 with TRBJ1-1; 8 positions match TRBD1. The CDR3 consists of 14 residues. J was trimmed by 4 bases and V by 4 bases; bases with no gene match: 6. Germline V gene sequence: CDR1 SGHRS, CDR2 YFSETQ. The CDR3 here is CASSLPDRGTEAFF. The CDR3 DNA, read in part, is TGCGCCAGCAGCCTGCCCGACAGGGGCACTGAA. The full variable domain, in which reference TRBV5-1 and TRBJ1-1 provide the parts outside the CDR3, is KAGVTQTPRYLIKTRGQQVTLSCSPISGHRSVSWYQQTPGQGLQFLFEYFSETQRNKGNFPGRFSGRQFSNSRSEMNVSTLELGDSALYLCASSLPDRGTEAFFGQGTRLTVV.

Comment on this clone: The read halts 3 residues ahead of the CDR3 end, with the missing end drawn from the germline J gene. J is TRBJ2-2 and V is TRBV7-9; D is unclear. The V end lost 1 base, the J end lost 1 base, and 7 bases lay between the germline ends. This CDR3 is built from 15 residues. From germline, CDR1 is SEHNR and CDR2 FQNEAQ (reference sequence). The part of the CDR3 DNA that was read is TGTGCCAGCAGCTTAGGCAGGAGGAACACCGGGGAG. Encoded protein: CASSLGRRNTGE. The entire CDR3 protein reads CASSLGRRNTGELFF.